Listed below are T cell receptor beta chains from one sample, sequenced in a study of blood T cell repertoires in COVID-19. The protocol was immunoSEQ multiplex PCR, while the TCRdb copy is restricted to in-frame clones and leaves out a portion. The sample has 55,000 to 75,000 clones, about three quarters seen once; the top ten hold roughly 20%. The sequenced sample consisted of peripheral blood. Receptors originate from a human donor in a cohort sampled during active COVID-19. Both conserved end residues are part of each CDR3. A D gene is named only where the DNA matches it firmly. Only some rows state a clone size, as once, few, many or a class for expanded clones.

j_call	clone_size	cdr3_length	d_call	v_call	cdr3_nt	cdr3_aa
TRBJ1-5	NA	15	TRBD1	TRBV3-1/TRBV3-2	TGTGCCAGCAGCCGGGGACAGGGAAGCAATCAGCCCCAGCATTTT	CASSRGQGSNQPQHF
TRBJ1-1	NA	17	TRBD1	TRBV19	TGTGCCAGTAGTATAGATAGCGGGACAGGGATTAACACTGAAGCTTTCTTT	CASSIDSGTGINTEAFF
TRBJ2-7	NA	14	TRBD2	TRBV7-2	TGTGCCAGCAGCTTAGGACTAGCCCCCTACGAGCAGTACTTC	CASSLGLAPYEQYF
TRBJ2-5	NA	14	TRBD2	TRBV5-1	TGCGCCAGCTATCCCGCGGGGGGGGCCAAGACCCAGTACTTC	CASYPAGGAKTQYF
TRBJ2-2	NA	13	NA	TRBV7-2	TGTGCCAGCAGCTTGGGGCACACCGGGGAGCTGTTTTTT	CASSLGHTGELFF
TRBJ1-2	NA	18	NA	TRBV28	TGTGCCAGCAGACAGAGTTTGGGGACCCCGGCCGGAGGGTCGGGCTACACCTTC	CASRQSLGTPAGGSGYTF
TRBJ2-2	NA	13	NA	TRBV5-6	TGTGCCAGCAGCTTGGAGGGGACCGGGGAGCTGTTTTTT	CASSLEGTGELFF
TRBJ2-4	few	12	NA	TRBV7-9	TGTGCCAGCAGCTTAAACCGGGACATTCAGTACTTC	CASSLNRDIQYF
TRBJ2-1	NA	15	TRBD2	TRBV7-2	TGTGCCAGCAGTCTTAGCGGGGGCCAGTACAATGAGCAGTTCTTC	CASSLSGGQYNEQFF
TRBJ1-5	NA	15	NA	TRBV28	TGTGCCAGCAGTCCCGGAGGGGACGGAAATCAGCCCCAGCATTTT	CASSPGGDGNQPQHF
TRBJ2-2	NA	16	TRBD2	TRBV7-2	TGTGCCAGCAGCACAAAGCGGGAGGGTAGCACCGGGGAGCTGTTTTTT	CASSTKREGSTGELFF
TRBJ2-7	few	13	TRBD1	TRBV7-7	TGTGCTAGCAGCTTTAACAGGGGCCACGAGCAGTACTTC	CASSFNRGHEQYF
TRBJ1-4	NA	18	TRBD1	TRBV18	TGTGCCAGCTCAACCACCGGGACAGCGGTGACAACTAATGAAAAACTGTTTTTT	CASSTTGTAVTTNEKLFF
TRBJ2-7	NA	14	NA	TRBV27	TGTGCCAGCAGCGTTTTAGGAGGAGCCTACGAGCAGTACTTC	CASSVLGGAYEQYF
TRBJ2-1	NA	14	TRBD2	TRBV7-7	TGTGCTAGCAGCTTTAGCGGGGCCGGGGGTGAGCAGTTCTTC	CASSFSGAGGEQFF
TRBJ1-5	NA	13	TRBD1	TRBV6-9	TGTGCCAGCAGTTACGCCCAGGGGGAGGCCCAGCATTTT	CASSYAQGEAQHF
TRBJ1-4	once	14	NA	TRBV28	TGTGCCAGCAGGCGCGGGGGGCGGAATGAAAAACTGTTTTTT	CASRRGGRNEKLFF
TRBJ2-2	NA	18	TRBD2	TRBV7-2	TGTGCCAGCAGCCAGACTAGCGGGAGGGCGTGGGGCACCGGGGAGCTGTTTTTT	CASSQTSGRAWGTGELFF
TRBJ2-1	NA	15	NA	TRBV9	TGTGCCAGCAGCGTCACGGGGGTGGGAGGAAATGAGCAGTTCTTC	CASSVTGVGGNEQFF
TRBJ2-3	NA	16	TRBD2	TRBV11-2	TGTGCCAGCAGCTTAGACGGGGGGGGAGATCCAGATACGCAGTATTTT	CASSLDGGGDPDTQYF
TRBJ1-1	NA	14	NA	TRBV5-1	TGCGCCAGCAGCTTGGACAGGGTCGACACTGAAGCTTTCTTT	CASSLDRVDTEAFF
TRBJ2-3	NA	19	TRBD2	TRBV11-2	TGTGCCAGCAGCTTAGAACCCCCCCCGGGCGGGGGGATCACAGATACGCAGTATTTT	CASSLEPPPGGGITDTQYF
TRBJ1-1	NA	15	NA	TRBV9	TGTGCCAGCAGCCCAGGATTGACAGAAAACACTGAAGCTTTCTTT	CASSPGLTENTEAFF
TRBJ2-7	NA	13	TRBD1	TRBV6-1	TGTGCCAGCAGTGACAGGGGGAAGTACGAGCAGTACTTC	CASSDRGKYEQYF
TRBJ2-5	NA	13	NA	TRBV18	TGTGCCAGCTCACCAGGCAGTCAAGAGACCCAGTACTTC	CASSPGSQETQYF
TRBJ2-3	NA	14	NA	TRBV11-2	TGTGCCACCCGATTGGGGGCCAGCACAGATACGCAGTATTTT	CATRLGASTDTQYF
TRBJ2-3	NA	16	TRBD2	TRBV5-1	TGCGCCAGCAGCTTGAACCCTAGCGGGGTTACAGATACGCAGTATTTT	CASSLNPSGVTDTQYF
TRBJ1-5	NA	15	NA	TRBV11-2	TGTGCCAGCAGCTTATCTGGCCGTAGCAATCAGCCCCAGCATTTT	CASSLSGRSNQPQHF
TRBJ1-2	NA	15	NA	TRBV4-3	TGCGCCAGCAGCCAAGATTCGTGGAGTAACTATGGCTACACCTTC	CASSQDSWSNYGYTF
TRBJ2-2	NA	13	NA	TRBV6-6	TGTGCCAGCAGCGGAGAAAGACCCGGGGAGCTGTTTTTT	CASSGERPGELFF
TRBJ2-2	NA	18	TRBD1	TRBV7-2	TGTGCCAGCAGCTCCCTCGGTTACGGGACAGGGAACCCCGGGGAGCTGTTTTTT	CASSSLGYGTGNPGELFF
TRBJ2-5	NA	13	TRBD1	TRBV3-1/TRBV3-2	TGTGCCAGCAGCCAGGGGACAGAAGAGACCCAGTACTTC	CASSQGTEETQYF
TRBJ1-2	NA	14	NA	TRBV6-2/TRBV6-3	TGTGCCAGCAGTTCCTTGACAGACGGCTATGGCTACACCTTC	CASSSLTDGYGYTF
TRBJ2-2	NA	15	TRBD1	TRBV6-2/TRBV6-3	TGTGCCAGCAGCGCGGGACAGGGATTCACCGGGGAGCTGTTTTTT	CASSAGQGFTGELFF
TRBJ2-5	NA	14	NA	TRBV28	TGTGCCAGTATTGGTGCGGGCCGTCAAGAGACCCAGTACTTC	CASIGAGRQETQYF
TRBJ2-3	NA	15	TRBD2	TRBV7-2	TGTGCCAGCAGCTTAAGCGGGGGGCCCCAAGATACGCAGTATTTT	CASSLSGGPQDTQYF
TRBJ2-7	NA	14	NA	TRBV7-9	TGTGCCAGCAGCCCCCCGGGGAGATCCTACGAGCAGTACTTC	CASSPPGRSYEQYF
TRBJ1-1	NA	14	NA	TRBV28	TGTGCCAGCAGTTTCCTTGGGGGGGCTAATGAAGCTTTCTTT	CASSFLGGANEAFF
TRBJ1-1	NA	15	NA	TRBV7-2	TGTGCCAGCAGCTTAGAAGCGGGTGGGGCCACTGAAGCTTTCTTT	CASSLEAGGATEAFF
TRBJ2-7	NA	13	TRBD1	TRBV19	TGTGCCAGTAGTAATACAGGGGGTAACGAGCAGTACTTC	CASSNTGGNEQYF
TRBJ1-2	NA	19	TRBD1	TRBV4-1	TGCGCCAGCAGCCAAGTCCGGGACAGGGGGCGAGCCCGTAACTATGGCTACACCTTC	CASSQVRDRGRARNYGYTF
TRBJ2-1	NA	14	NA	TRBV18	TGTGCCAGCTCACCACGACAGGATCACGATGAGCAGTTCTTC	CASSPRQDHDEQFF
TRBJ2-5	once	16	TRBD2	TRBV7-9	TGTGCCAGCAGCCCCGAGGGTAGCGGGAGTTGGGAGACCCAGTACTTC	CASSPEGSGSWETQYF
TRBJ2-7	once	14	TRBD2	TRBV30	TGTGCCTGGAGTGCGGGTCTAGCGGGGAACGAGCAGTACTTC	CAWSAGLAGNEQYF
TRBJ1-1	NA	16	NA	TRBV19	TGTGCCAGTAGTATAAGCGGCAGGCGAAGAAACACTGAAGCTTTCTTT	CASSISGRRRNTEAFF
TRBJ2-3	NA	16	NA	TRBV7-2	TGTGCCAGCAGCTTAGTTTCAGGTCTTAGCACAGATACGCAGTATTTT	CASSLVSGLSTDTQYF
TRBJ2-5	NA	14	TRBD1	TRBV7-7	TGTGCTAGCAGCCAGAACAGGGGGCAGGAGACCCAGTACTTC	CASSQNRGQETQYF
TRBJ2-7	NA	13	TRBD1	TRBV6-5	TGTGCCAGCAGACAGGGGGCCGGCTACGAGCAGTACTTC	CASRQGAGYEQYF
TRBJ2-7	NA	14	TRBD1	TRBV19	TGTGCCCCCCGGGACAGGCCCACCTCCTACGAGCAGTACTTC	CAPRDRPTSYEQYF
TRBJ2-1	NA	14	NA	TRBV19	TGTGCCAGTAGTATTTCACAGGCCACCAATGAGCAGTTCTTC	CASSISQATNEQFF
TRBJ1-6	NA	15	NA	TRBV5-4	TGTGCCAGCAGCTTGGCTCAGCAGGGTAATTCACCCCTCCACTTT	CASSLAQQGNSPLHF
TRBJ1-4	NA	13	NA	TRBV30	TGTGCCTGGGGGGACGGGACTCTCGGGAAACTGTTTTTT	CAWGDGTLGKLFF
TRBJ2-7	once	13	NA	TRBV7-2	TGTGCCAGCAGCTTAAGCAGGACAACCGAGCAGTACTTC	CASSLSRTTEQYF
TRBJ2-7	NA	13	TRBD2	TRBV2	TGTGCCACCCGTAGCGGGGGGGACTACGAGCAGTACTTC	CATRSGGDYEQYF
TRBJ2-1	NA	14	NA	TRBV19	TGTGCCAGTAGTATAGCCGACGGGAAGAATGAGCAGTTCTTC	CASSIADGKNEQFF
TRBJ2-1	few	13	TRBD1	TRBV19	TGTGCCAGTAAAGGGGGCCCCTACAATGAGCAGTTCTTC	CASKGGPYNEQFF